This entry lists 20 T cell receptor beta chains sequenced from one sample in a study of cytomegalovirus exposure and HLA in healthy donors. Both 60 Vbeta primers and 13 Jbeta primers went into the PCR. The protocol was immunoSEQ multiplex PCR, while the TCRdb copy is restricted to in-frame clones and leaves out a portion. Among over 150,000 clones listed, roughly three quarters were seen once. Sequenced material: PBMCs. The receptor set was obtained from a man between 18 and 29 years old in good health and CMV-seropositive.

The chain has TRBV5-4 and TRBJ1-5; D remains unclear. V lost 2 bases and J lost 1, with 10 bases in between. The CDR3 runs 15 residues. Germline V lookup: CDR1 SGHNT, CDR2 YYREEE (reference sequence). In DNA form, the CDR3 reads TGTGCCAGCAGCTTAGGACTGGAAAGCAATCAGCCCCAGCATTTT. Translating it yields CASSLGLESNQPQHF.

The V and J genes are TRBV30 and TRBJ2-3, with 8 nucleotides matching TRBD2. After removal of 1 base from V and 5 bases from J, the junction contained 8 bases not matched to a gene. The CDR3 covers 15 residues. CDR1 and CDR2 from the germline V gene are GTSNPN and SVGIG (reference sequence). The DNA of the CDR3 is TGTGCCTGGAGTGGGCCAGCGGGAGATGTAGATACGCAGTATTTT. Amino acid sequence: CAWSGPAGDVDTQYF.

The chain recombines TRBV5-1 with TRBJ2-3, with 8 bases aligning to TRBD2. CDR3 length: 15 residues. V gave up 4 bases and J gave up 5 bases; unmatched junction bases: 9. The V gene's germline CDR1 is SGHRS and CDR2 YFSETQ. The DNA of the CDR3 is TGCGCCAGCAGCCTTCCGGGACTAGGGATAGATACGCAGTATTTT. This codes for CASSLPGLGIDTQYF.

The chain carries TRBV2 and TRBJ2-5; D possibly corresponds to TRBD1 (5 bases). Trimming left V 6 bases short and J 9 bases short, with 20 bases between. This CDR3 comprises 14 residues. CDR1 SNHLY and CDR2 FYNNEI come from the germline V gene. CDR3 residues: CASSYLQVPASQYF. The CDR3 coding sequence is TGTGCCAGCAGCTACCTACAGGTACCAGCGTCCCAGTACTTC.

This CDR3 reads CASRETVMNTEAFF. Written as DNA, the CDR3 is TGTGCCAGCAGAGAGACAGTGATGAACACTGAAGCTTTCTTT. This chain joins TRBV2 and TRBJ1-1; D may be TRBD1 (5 bases). This CDR3 spans 14 amino acids. The germline V and J ends were trimmed by 6 bases and 0 bases, with 11 bases remaining between them. Per germline, CDR1 SNHLY and CDR2 FYNNEI. Together with reference TRBV2 and TRBJ1-1, the CDR3 gives the full variable domain: EPEVTQTPSHQVTQMGQEVILRCVPISNHLYFYWYRQILGQKVEFLVSFYNNEISEKSEIFDDQFSVERPDGSNFTLKIRSTKLEDSAMYFCASRETVMNTEAFFGQGTRLTVV.

The CDR3 sequence: CASQNSNQPQHF. The CDR3 DNA reads TGTGCCAGCCAAAATAGCAATCAGCCCCAGCATTTT. The rearrangement uses TRBV6-1 and TRBJ1-5, with D uncertain. The CDR3 is 12 residues long. Germline lookup yields CDR1 MNHNS and CDR2 SASEGT. V was cut by 8 bases and J by 0 bases, with 5 bases left in between.

The V gene is TRBV14, the J gene TRBJ1-2, with a tentative D call TRBD1 (6 bases). The CDR3 covers 14 residues. Trimming took 4 bases from V and 4 from J, leaving 13 bases between them. CDR1 is SGHDN, CDR2 FVKESK, per germline. In DNA, the CDR3 is TGTGCCAGCAGCCCGACAGGCCGAATCTATGGCTACACCTTC. Residues: CASSPTGRIYGYTF.

This sequence joins TRBV11-3 and TRBJ2-2; a weak D match, TRBD2 (6 bases). V gave up 4 bases and J gave up 5 bases, with 8 bases separating them. The CDR3 runs to 13 residues. In germline, CDR1 is SGHNT, CDR2 YENEEA. The CDR3 loop reads CASSSGGTGELFF. CDR3 coding DNA: TGTGCCAGCAGCTCCGGGGGTACCGGGGAGCTGTTTTTT.

This chain joins TRBV4-2 and TRBJ2-2, with TRBD2 matching 7 bases. V was clipped by 0 bases and J by 3 bases; unmatched bases: 10. The CDR3 contains 18 residues. CDR1 and CDR2 (germline): LGHNA, YNFKEQ. CDR3 region: CASSQDRGGRKDTGELFF. In DNA form, the CDR3 reads TGTGCCAGCAGCCAAGACCGGGGAGGGAGAAAGGACACCGGGGAGCTGTTTTTT.

This rearrangement joins TRBV15 to TRBJ1-5; possible D gene TRBD1, 6 bases. V lost 2 bases to trimming and J lost 0 bases, with 8 bases between them. Germline CDR1 and CDR2: LNHNV and YYDKDF (reference sequence). The CDR3 has 15 amino acids. CDR3 sequence (DNA): TGTGCCACCAGCAGACAGGGGAATAGCAATCAGCCCCAGCATTTT. It is translated as CATSRQGNSNQPQHF.

The chain couples TRBV7-2 to TRBJ1-5; tentative D call: TRBD1 (5 bases). Trimming left V 2 bases short and J 5 bases short, with 7 bases between. There are 13 residues in the CDR3. Germline CDR1 is SGHTA and CDR2 is FQGNSA. CDR3 protein: CASSLLGDQPQHF. CDR3 bases: TGTGCCAGCAGCTTATTAGGGGATCAGCCCCAGCATTTT.

The rearrangement uses TRBV7-6 and TRBJ2-3; 7 bases match TRBD2. The CDR3 has 19 amino acids. Germline loops: CDR1 SGHVS, CDR2 FNYEAQ. The V segment lost 3 bases and the J segment 2 bases; nucleotides outside the gene matches: 17. DNA for the CDR3: TGTGCCAGCAGCTTGCCAAAGGAGAAGCGGGGTCGATTCACAGATACGCAGTATTTT. Translating gives CASSLPKEKRGRFTDTQYF.

This clone was counted only a few times. This rearrangement joins TRBV4-2 to TRBJ1-5; D is unresolved. This CDR3 is built from 15 residues. Trimming cost V 0 bases and J 6 bases, with 12 bases left between them. The germline V gene has CDR1 LGHNA and CDR2 YNFKEQ. The CDR3 reads CASSQDRVNPQPQHF. The DNA for the CDR3 is TGTGCCAGCAGCCAAGATCGGGTAAACCCTCAGCCCCAGCATTTT.

The chain is built from TRBV11-2 and TRBJ1-1; D remains unclear. Trimming took 1 base from V and 0 from J, leaving 18 bases between them. Germline lookup yields CDR1 SGHAT and CDR2 FQNNGV. The CDR3 covers 18 residues. The CDR3 loop reads CASSLAVSGERLNTEAFF. The CDR3, as DNA: TGTGCCAGCAGCTTAGCAGTGTCCGGGGAGCGGTTGAACACTGAAGCTTTCTTT.

V and J are TRBV7-9 and TRBJ1-1; 7 nucleotides line up with TRBD1. This CDR3 has 14 amino acids. V lost 6 bases to trimming and J lost 1 base; unmatched junction nucleotides: 5. Germline V lookup: CDR1 SEHNR, CDR2 FQNEAQ (reference sequence). CDR3 coding DNA: TGTGCCAGCAGGCGACGGACAGGGAACACTGAAGCTTTCTTT. Protein: CASRRRTGNTEAFF.

The chain recombines TRBV7-9 with TRBJ1-1; a weak D match, TRBD1 (6 bases). Trimming cost V 5 bases and J 1 base, with 11 bases left between them. Germline lookup yields CDR1 SEHNR and CDR2 FQNEAQ (reference sequence). The CDR3 sequence is 14 residues long. CDR3 residues: CASSPRDTNTEAFF. The CDR3 DNA sequence: TGTGCCAGCAGCCCACGGGACACGAACACTGAAGCTTTCTTT.

Comments on this clone: Other DNA sequences within the sample encode an identical CDR3. The V call is TRBV5-4, the J call TRBJ1-1, with D perhaps TRBD1 (5 bases). Germline V gene sequence: CDR1 SGHNT, CDR2 YYREEE (reference sequence). The CDR3 runs to 14 residues. V was clipped by 3 bases and J by 10 bases, with 19 bases between them. The CDR3 DNA is TGTGCCAGCAGCTCACAAACAGGTCCACGGGTAGCTTTCTTT. This encodes CASSSQTGPRVAFF. Using reference TRBV5-4 and TRBJ1-1 for the parts outside the CDR3, the full variable domain is ETGVTQSPTHLIKTRGQQVTLRCSSQSGHNTVSWYQQALGQGPQFIFQYYREEENGRGNFPPRFSGLQFPNYSSELNVNALELDDSALYLCASSSQTGPRVAFFGQGTRLTVV.

V usage is TRBV11-2 and J usage is TRBJ1-5, with TRBD1 matching 12 bases. The CDR3 runs to 15 residues. After removal of 1 base from V and 9 bases from J, the junction contained 4 bases not matched to a gene. Germline loops: CDR1 SGHAT, CDR2 FQNNGV. For the CDR3, the DNA is TGTGCCAGCAGCTTAGGGGGGACAGGGGGCATGCCCCAGCATTTT. Encoded protein: CASSLGGTGGMPQHF.

V usage is TRBV6-1 and J usage is TRBJ1-2; D gene uncertain. Germline CDR1 reads MNHNS; CDR2 reads SASEGT. The V end was cut by 6 bases, the J end by 0 bases, with 2 bases between. There are 11 residues in the CDR3. The CDR3 sequence: CASSSNYGYTF. The CDR3 DNA reads TGTGCCAGCAGCTCTAACTATGGCTACACCTTC.

The chain employs TRBV6-5 and TRBJ1-2, with D perhaps matching TRBD1 (5 bases). The CDR3 contains 14 residues. The germline V and J ends were trimmed by 4 bases and 2 bases, with 11 bases remaining between them. Germline V CDR1 and CDR2: MNHEY, SVGAGI. The CDR3 bases are TGTGCCAGCAGTTCTACGACAGCCAACTATGGCTACACCTTC. Protein: CASSSTTANYGYTF.